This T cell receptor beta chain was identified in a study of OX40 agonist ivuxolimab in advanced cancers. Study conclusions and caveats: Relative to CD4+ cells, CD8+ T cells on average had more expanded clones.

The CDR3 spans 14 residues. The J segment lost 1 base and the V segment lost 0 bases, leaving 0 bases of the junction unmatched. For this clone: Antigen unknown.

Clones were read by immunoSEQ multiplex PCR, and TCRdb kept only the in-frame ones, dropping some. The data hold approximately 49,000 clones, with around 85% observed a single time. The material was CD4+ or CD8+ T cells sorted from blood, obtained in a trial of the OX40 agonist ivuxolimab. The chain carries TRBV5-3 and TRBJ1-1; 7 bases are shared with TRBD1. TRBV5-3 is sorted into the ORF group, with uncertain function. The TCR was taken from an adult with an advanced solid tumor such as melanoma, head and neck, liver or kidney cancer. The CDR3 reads CARSLGQGNTEAFF. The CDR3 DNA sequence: TGTGCCAGAAGCTTGGGACAGGGGAACACTGAAGCTTTCTTT.